The 14 T cell receptor beta chains reported below all come from one sample, sequenced in a study of shared clonotypes between healthy human individuals. The assay was immunoSEQ multiplex PCR, and TCRdb's table has in-frame clones only and misses some. The sample has roughly 1,500,000 clones; around 98.5% are singletons. The source material was naive CD4+ T cells sorted from blood. Stated subset: CD45RA+ positively selected. The source is a man aged 25-45 years in good health.

This chain uses TRBV11-2 with TRBJ2-5, with D possibly matching TRBD1 (6 bases). CDR3 size: 17 residues. Germline CDR1 reads SGHAT; CDR2 reads FQNNGV. Trimming stripped 1 base from V and 0 bases from J, with 15 bases between. The CDR3 loop reads CASSLVGIRGYQETQYF. CDR3 nucleotides: TGTGCCAGCAGCTTAGTTGGAATAAGGGGGTACCAAGAGACCCAGTACTTC.

V gene TRBV30 combines with J gene TRBJ2-7; a possible D gene is TRBD1 (6 bases). Trimming pared 5 bases from V and 3 bases from J, leaving 20 bases between. Germline V gene lookup returns CDR1 GTSNPN and CDR2 SVGIG (reference sequence). There are 15 residues in the CDR3. CDR3 in amino acids: CAWSKTGLLLYEQYF. In nucleotides, the CDR3 is TGTGCCTGGTCAAAGACAGGTCTATTACTCTACGAGCAGTACTTC.

The rearrangement uses TRBV28 and TRBJ1-5, with unresolved D. Trimming removed 8 bases from V and 6 bases from J, with 11 bases in between. CDR1 and CDR2 from the germline V gene are MDHEN and SYDVKM. The CDR3 consists of 12 residues. DNA of the CDR3: TGTGCCAGCGCCCTCGGCGGTCAGCCCCAGCATTTT. Its protein product is CASALGGQPQHF.

The rearrangement joins TRBV2 to TRBJ2-5; D is unresolved. With 2 bases removed from V and 8 bases from J, the gap between germline ends came to 9 bases. CDR3 length equals 12 residues. Germline V CDR1 and CDR2: SNHLY, FYNNEI. The CDR3, as DNA: TGTGCCAGCAGTGAACTAGATTTAACCCAGTACTTC. Translated, it gives CASSELDLTQYF.

The V gene is TRBV5-8, the J gene TRBJ2-7, with D unclear. This CDR3 contains 10 residues. Germline V gene data show CDR1 as SGHTS and CDR2 as YDEGEE. V was clipped by 4 bases and J by 4 bases, with 3 bases between them. CDR3 coding DNA: TGTGCCAGCAGCCCATACGAGCAGTACTTC. Its protein product is CASSPYEQYF.

DNA of the CDR3: TGTGCCAGCTTTGGACAGGCGCTAGCCAAAAACATTCAGTACTTC. Translated: CASFGQALAKNIQYF. The rearrangement links TRBV2 to TRBJ2-4; the match to TRBD1 covers 7 bases. V shed 8 bases and J 0 bases; nucleotides not matched to a gene: 7. The CDR3 consists of 15 residues. The germline V gene encodes CDR1 SNHLY and CDR2 FYNNEI.

V and J are TRBV5-6 and TRBJ1-5; TRBD1 is a possible D gene (5 bases). CDR1 and CDR2 (germline): SGHDT, YYEEEE. This CDR3 spans 15 amino acids. Trimming shortened V by 4 bases and J by 4 bases, and 15 bases separated the two germline ends. CDR3 loop: CASSRDPGTNQPQHF. The CDR3 DNA follows: TGTGCCAGCAGCCGGGATCCGGGGACGAATCAGCCCCAGCATTTT.

The chain employs TRBV6-5 and TRBJ2-7; D is ambiguous. Trimming took off 6 bases at V and 4 bases at J, with 7 bases between the two ends. Per the germline V gene, CDR1 is MNHEY and CDR2 is SVGAGI. The CDR3 totals 11 residues. The DNA of the CDR3 is TGTGCCAGCAGAATGGGTTACGAGCAGTACTTC. It is translated as CASRMGYEQYF.

This clone has just one count. This sample includes further DNA sequences coding for the same CDR3. The V and J genes are TRBV29-1 and TRBJ2-7; D remains ambiguous. This CDR3 contains 11 residues. Per the germline V gene, CDR1 is SQVTM and CDR2 is ANQGSEA. The V and J ends lost 2 bases and 2 bases respectively, with 4 bases between them. The CDR3 region is CSVELAYEQYF. The CDR3 bases are TGCAGCGTTGAATTGGCCTACGAGCAGTACTTC.

V and J are TRBV5-4 and TRBJ2-1, with TRBD2 identical over 7 bases. The germline CDR1 and CDR2 sequences are SGHNT and YYREEE (reference sequence). The CDR3 runs 15 residues. V trimming: 0 bases; J trimming: 6 bases; junction bases outside the gene matches: 6. CDR3 residues: CASSLAGGLTNEQFF. CDR3 bases: TGTGCCAGCAGCTTGGCTGGGGGACTAACCAATGAGCAGTTCTTC.

The CDR3 loop is CASSEDMGENIQYF. The CDR3 coding sequence is TGTGCCAGCAGCGAGGATATGGGGGAAAACATTCAGTACTTC. This rearrangement joins TRBV9 to TRBJ2-4; either TRBD1 or TRBD2 may supply D (5 bases each). This CDR3 region has 14 residues. Germline V gene data show CDR1 as SGDLS and CDR2 as YYNGEE. V was shortened by 3 bases and J by 5 bases, with 12 bases between the two germline ends.

This clone is a singleton in its sample. The chain recombines TRBV5-1 with TRBJ1-4; D is unclear. Deletions cut 1 base from V and 4 bases from J, with 8 bases between. The CDR3 loop spans 14 amino acids. The germline gives CDR1 SGHRS, CDR2 YFSETQ. CDR3 nucleotide sequence: TGCGCCAGCAGCTTGACAGTAGTTAATGAAAAACTGTTTTTT. As protein: CASSLTVVNEKLFF.

With respect to this clone: Other DNA sequences in the same sample also yield this CDR3. The CDR3 reads CASSPGFDEQFF. Here the CDR3 DNA reads TGTGCCAGCTCACCAGGGTTCGATGAGCAGTTCTTC. J is TRBJ2-1 and V is TRBV18, with no clear D. This CDR3 region has 12 residues. Looked up from germline, CDR1 is KGHSH and CDR2 is LQKENI. Deletions cut 2 bases from V and 8 bases from J, with 7 bases between.

In its sample, this clone was seen once. J is TRBJ2-7 and V is TRBV5-1; D is possibly TRBD1 or TRBD2 (5 bases each). Germline lookup yields CDR1 SGHRS and CDR2 YFSETQ. The CDR3 runs 15 residues. Deletions cut 1 base from V and 1 base from J, with 12 bases between. The CDR3 DNA follows: TGCGCCAGCAGCTTGAATCTTGGGGGTTCCTACGAGCAGTACTTC. Protein sequence: CASSLNLGGSYEQYF.